These 15 T cell receptor beta chains came from one sample sequenced in a study of blood T cell repertoires in COVID-19. Only in-frame clones appear in the TCRdb table, and some are missing; sequencing was by immunoSEQ multiplex PCR. The sample records over 35,000 clones, 85% being singletons. The specimen was peripheral blood. These receptors came from a man aged 60-69 years with active or convalescent COVID-19.

The rearrangement links TRBV24-1 to TRBJ2-7; TRBD1 matches 7 bases. The CDR3 runs to 11 residues. The V gene end was trimmed by 10 bases and the J gene end by 3 bases; junction bases not matched to a gene: 2. Germline V gene data show CDR1 as KGHDR and CDR2 as SFDVKD. The CDR3 sequence: CATRDSYEQYV. As DNA, the CDR3 is TGTGCCACGAGGGACAGCTACGAGCAGTACGTC.

The chain employs TRBV27 and TRBJ1-3, with unresolved D. The CDR3 runs 15 residues. The V end lost 6 bases, the J end lost 0 bases, and 12 bases lay between the germline ends. Per germline, CDR1 MNHEY and CDR2 SMNVEV (reference sequence). The CDR3 spells CASSRYGSSGNTIYF. As DNA, the CDR3 is TGTGCCAGCAGCCGGTACGGTAGCTCTGGAAACACCATATATTTT.

Relative to its sample, this clone is medium-sized. CDR3 bases: TGTGCCAGCAGTCCCCGCCTAGCTATCAATCAGCCCCAGCATTTT. It is translated as CASSPRLAINQPQHF. This chain joins TRBV6-5 and TRBJ1-5, with D unresolved. This CDR3 contains 15 residues. Germline CDR1 and CDR2: MNHEY and SVGAGI. Trimming cost V 5 bases and J 3 bases, with 14 bases left between them.

The gene calls are TRBV14 and TRBJ1-1, with 7 bases fitting TRBD1. The CDR3 runs 13 residues. J lost 5 bases, V lost 4 bases, and 4 bases had no gene match. Germline V gives CDR1 SGHDN, CDR2 FVKESK. The CDR3 nucleotides read TGTGCCAGCAGCCCGTTGACAGGGACTGAAGCTTTCTTT. Translation: CASSPLTGTEAFF.

The chain is built from TRBV6-2 or TRBV6-3 and TRBJ1-2; TRBD1 matches at 7 bases. Germline CDR1 and CDR2: MNHEY and SVGEGT. V dropped 6 bases and J dropped 8; count of bases not matched to a gene: 12. The CDR3 sequence is 14 residues long. This CDR3 reads CASSHFTGQIGYTF. CDR3 nucleotide sequence: TGTGCCAGCAGCCATTTCACGGGACAGATCGGCTACACCTTC.

The rearrangement links TRBV4-2 to TRBJ2-6; perhaps TRBD1 as D (6 bases). The ends were cut back, 3 bases at V and 0 bases at J, with 9 bases in the middle. Germline V gene data show CDR1 as LGHNA and CDR2 as YNFKEQ. The CDR3 runs to 16 residues. CDR3 sequence: CASSQYRASGANVLTF. As DNA, the CDR3 is TGTGCCAGCAGCCAGTACAGGGCCTCTGGGGCCAACGTCCTGACTTTC.

Here the CDR3 DNA reads TGTGCCAGCAGTCTGTCCTATGGCTACACCTTC. Encoded protein: CASSLSYGYTF. This sequence joins TRBV28 and TRBJ1-2; D is unresolved. Between the trimmed V and J ends, which lost 5 bases and 4 bases, there was a span of 5 bases. Germline V gene lookup returns CDR1 MDHEN and CDR2 SYDVKM. The CDR3 extends over 11 amino acids.

This clone has only a few counts. The chain couples TRBV7-9 to TRBJ2-5; 10 positions agree with TRBD1. The length of the CDR3 is 16 residues. Trimming removed 5 bases from V and 4 bases from J; junction bases left unmatched: 10. Germline V gene sequence: CDR1 SEHNR, CDR2 FQNEAQ (reference sequence). The DNA of the CDR3 is TGTGCCAGCAGCCCTCGGGGACAGGGGACGTCAGAGACCCAGTACTTC. Its protein product is CASSPRGQGTSETQYF.

This rearrangement joins TRBV14 to TRBJ1-3; D remains unclear. The germline gives CDR1 SGHDN, CDR2 FVKESK. The V end lost 3 bases, the J end lost 0 bases, and 12 bases lay between the germline ends. This CDR3 comprises 16 residues. In nucleotides, the CDR3 is TGTGCCAGCAGCCACAACGCATGGGCCTCTGGAAACACCATATATTTT. As protein: CASSHNAWASGNTIYF.

This chain uses TRBV12-5 with TRBJ1-1; the D is unclear. There are 12 residues in the CDR3. V lost 2 bases and J 4 bases, leaving 5 bases between the germline ends. Germline V gene data show CDR1 as LGHNT and CDR2 as FRNRAP. The CDR3 loop is CASGLTATEAFF. In DNA form, the CDR3 reads TGTGCTAGTGGTTTGACTGCCACTGAAGCTTTCTTT.

This rearrangement joins TRBV15 to TRBJ1-3; D perhaps matches TRBD1 (5 bases). The CDR3 covers 16 residues. Germline CDR1 is LNHNV and CDR2 is YYDKDF (reference sequence). The V end lost 3 bases, the J end lost 3 bases, and 15 bases lay between the germline ends. CDR3 sequence reads: CATSSSTGVGGNTIYF. The CDR3 bases are TGTGCCACCAGCAGCTCGACGGGGGTTGGTGGAAACACCATATATTTT.

The rearrangement uses TRBV28 and TRBJ2-7; D is unclear. V lost 6 bases, J lost 7 bases, and 13 bases lay in between. Germline loops: CDR1 MDHEN, CDR2 SYDVKM. The CDR3 runs 12 residues. The CDR3 DNA reads as TGTGCCAGCAGCTCGGGTGCGGAGGAGCAGTACGTC. Protein: CASSSGAEEQYV.

V is TRBV2 and J is TRBJ1-1; D perhaps matches TRBD1 (5 bases). This CDR3 comprises 13 residues. Germline-derived CDR1 and CDR2 are SNHLY and FYNNEI. V was cut by 7 bases and J by 1 base, with 10 bases left in between. CDR3 bases: TGTGCCAGCATGTTAAGGGGGAACACTGAAGCTTTCTTT. This encodes CASMLRGNTEAFF.

The rearrangement uses TRBV28 and TRBJ1-4; no firm D call. The CDR3 sequence is 14 residues long. V gave up 8 bases and J gave up 10 bases, with 20 bases separating them. Germline-derived CDR1 and CDR2 are MDHEN and SYDVKM. CDR3 bases: TGTGCCAGCTCGGCGGGAGACCTGGGAGGAAAACTGTTTTTT. Translated, it gives CASSAGDLGGKLFF.

The rearrangement links TRBV19 to TRBJ2-2; 10 positions agree with TRBD2. Germline trimming cut 6 bases from V and 5 bases from J; bases unmatched to any gene: 12. CDR1 is LNHDA and CDR2 is SQIVND in the germline V gene (reference sequence). The CDR3 has 17 amino acids. CDR3 DNA: TGTGCCAGTAGGACCCAGGGAGCGGGAGGGCGTACCGGGGAGCTGTTTTTT. Translation gives CASRTQGAGGRTGELFF.